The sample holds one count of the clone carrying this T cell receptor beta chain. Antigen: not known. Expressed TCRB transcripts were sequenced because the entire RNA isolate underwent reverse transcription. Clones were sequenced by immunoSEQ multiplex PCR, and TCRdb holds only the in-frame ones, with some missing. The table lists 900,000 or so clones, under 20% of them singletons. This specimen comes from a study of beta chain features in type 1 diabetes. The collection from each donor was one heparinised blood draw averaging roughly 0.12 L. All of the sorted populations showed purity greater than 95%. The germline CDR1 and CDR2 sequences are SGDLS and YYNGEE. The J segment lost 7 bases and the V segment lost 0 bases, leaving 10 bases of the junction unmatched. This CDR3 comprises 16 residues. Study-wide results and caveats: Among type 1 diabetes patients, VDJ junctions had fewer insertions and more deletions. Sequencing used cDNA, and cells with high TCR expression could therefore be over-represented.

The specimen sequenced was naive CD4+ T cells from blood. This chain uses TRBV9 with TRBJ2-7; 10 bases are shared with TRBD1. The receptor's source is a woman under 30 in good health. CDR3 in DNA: TGTGCCAGCAGCGTAGGGGCGACAGGGGGCTCGGAGGAGCAGTACTTC. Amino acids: CASSVGATGGSEEQYF.